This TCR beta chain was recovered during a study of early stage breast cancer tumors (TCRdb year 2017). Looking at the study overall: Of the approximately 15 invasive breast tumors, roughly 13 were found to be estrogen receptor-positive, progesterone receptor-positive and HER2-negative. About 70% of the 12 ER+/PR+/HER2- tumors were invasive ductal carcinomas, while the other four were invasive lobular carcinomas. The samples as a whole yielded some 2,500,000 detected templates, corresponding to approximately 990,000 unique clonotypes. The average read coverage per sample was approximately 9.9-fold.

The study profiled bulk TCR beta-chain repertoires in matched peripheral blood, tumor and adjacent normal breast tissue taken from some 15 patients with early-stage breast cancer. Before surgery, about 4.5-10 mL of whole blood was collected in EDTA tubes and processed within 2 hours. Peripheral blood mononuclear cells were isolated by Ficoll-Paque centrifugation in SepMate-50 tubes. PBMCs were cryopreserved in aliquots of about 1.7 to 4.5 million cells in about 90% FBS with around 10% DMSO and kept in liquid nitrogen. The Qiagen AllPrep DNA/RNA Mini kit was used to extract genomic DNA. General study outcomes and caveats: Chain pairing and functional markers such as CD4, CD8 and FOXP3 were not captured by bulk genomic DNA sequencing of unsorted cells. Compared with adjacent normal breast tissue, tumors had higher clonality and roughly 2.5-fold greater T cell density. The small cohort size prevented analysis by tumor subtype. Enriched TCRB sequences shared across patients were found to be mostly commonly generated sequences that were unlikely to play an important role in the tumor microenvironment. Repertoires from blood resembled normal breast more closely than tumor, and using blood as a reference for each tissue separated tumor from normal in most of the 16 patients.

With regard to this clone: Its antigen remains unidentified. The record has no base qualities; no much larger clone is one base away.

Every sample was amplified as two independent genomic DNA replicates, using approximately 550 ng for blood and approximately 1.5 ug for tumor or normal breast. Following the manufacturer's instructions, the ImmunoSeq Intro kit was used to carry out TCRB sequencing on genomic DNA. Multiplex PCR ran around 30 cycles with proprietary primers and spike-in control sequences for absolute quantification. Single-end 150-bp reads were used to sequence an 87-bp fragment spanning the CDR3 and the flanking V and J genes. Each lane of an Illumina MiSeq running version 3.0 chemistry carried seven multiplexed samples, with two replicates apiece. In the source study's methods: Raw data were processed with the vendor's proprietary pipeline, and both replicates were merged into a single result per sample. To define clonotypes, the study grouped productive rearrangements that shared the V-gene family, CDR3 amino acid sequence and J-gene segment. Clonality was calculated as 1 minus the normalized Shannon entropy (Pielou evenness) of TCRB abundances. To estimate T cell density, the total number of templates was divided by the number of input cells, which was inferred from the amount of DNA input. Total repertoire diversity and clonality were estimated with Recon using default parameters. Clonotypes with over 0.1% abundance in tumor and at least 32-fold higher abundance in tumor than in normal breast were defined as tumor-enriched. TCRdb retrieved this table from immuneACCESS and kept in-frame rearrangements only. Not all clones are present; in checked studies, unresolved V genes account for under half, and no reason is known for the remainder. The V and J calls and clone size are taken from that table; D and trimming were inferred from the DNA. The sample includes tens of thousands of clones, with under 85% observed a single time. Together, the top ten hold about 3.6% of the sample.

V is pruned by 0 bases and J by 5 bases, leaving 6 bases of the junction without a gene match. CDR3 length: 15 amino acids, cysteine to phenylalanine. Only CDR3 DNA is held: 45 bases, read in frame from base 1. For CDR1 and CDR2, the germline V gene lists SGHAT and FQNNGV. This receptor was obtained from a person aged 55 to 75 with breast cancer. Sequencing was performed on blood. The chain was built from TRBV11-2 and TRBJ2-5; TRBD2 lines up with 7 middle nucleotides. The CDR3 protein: CASSLDWGGLETQYF. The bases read TGTGCCAGCAGCTTAGATTGGGGAGGGCTTGAGACCCAGTACTTC.